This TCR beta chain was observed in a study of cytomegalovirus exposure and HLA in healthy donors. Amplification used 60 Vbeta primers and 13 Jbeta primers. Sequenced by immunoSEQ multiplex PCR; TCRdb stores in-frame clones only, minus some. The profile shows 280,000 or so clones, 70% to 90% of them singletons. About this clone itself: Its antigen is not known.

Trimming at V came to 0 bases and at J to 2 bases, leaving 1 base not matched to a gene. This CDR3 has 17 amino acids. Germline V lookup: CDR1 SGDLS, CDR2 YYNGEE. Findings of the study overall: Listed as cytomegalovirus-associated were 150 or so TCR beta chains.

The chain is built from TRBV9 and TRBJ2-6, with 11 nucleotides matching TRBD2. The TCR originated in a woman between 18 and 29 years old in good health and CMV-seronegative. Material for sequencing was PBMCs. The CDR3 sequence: CASSVGSGGAGANVLTF. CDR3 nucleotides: TGTGCCAGCAGCGTAGGTAGCGGGGGGGCTGGGGCCAACGTCCTGACTTTC.